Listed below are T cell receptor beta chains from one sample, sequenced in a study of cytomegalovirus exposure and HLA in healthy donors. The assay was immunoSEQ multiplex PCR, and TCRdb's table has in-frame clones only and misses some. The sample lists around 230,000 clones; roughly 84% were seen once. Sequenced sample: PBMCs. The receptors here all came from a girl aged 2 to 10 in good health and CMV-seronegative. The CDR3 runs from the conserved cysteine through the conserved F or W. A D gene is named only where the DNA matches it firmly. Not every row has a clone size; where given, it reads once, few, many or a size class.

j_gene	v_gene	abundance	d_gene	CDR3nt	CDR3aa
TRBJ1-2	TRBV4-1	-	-	TGCGCCAGCAGCCAAGTTTGGGGCGTGGGGGGGAACTATGGCTACACCTTC	CASSQVWGVGGNYGYTF
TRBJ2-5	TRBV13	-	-	TGTGCCAGCAGCCTGATCCAGGAAGAGACCCAGTACTTC	CASSLIQEETQYF
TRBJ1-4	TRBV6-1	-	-	TGTGCCAGCAGTCTCAACGTGAGGGATGAAAAACTGTTTTTT	CASSLNVRDEKLFF
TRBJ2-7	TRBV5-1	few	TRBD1	TGCGCCAGCAGCTGGGAGACAGGGACCTACGAGCAGTACTTC	CASSWETGTYEQYF
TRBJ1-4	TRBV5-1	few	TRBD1	TGCGCCAGCAGCTCTGACAGGGGCGCTAATGAAAAACTGTTTTTT	CASSSDRGANEKLFF
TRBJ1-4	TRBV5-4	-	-	TGTGCCAGCAGCCTGGGGGGCAGTCTTGGGGAAAAACTGTTTTTT	CASSLGGSLGEKLFF
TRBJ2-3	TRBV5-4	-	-	TGTGCCAGCAGCTGGATGACAGGGAGGGATACGCAGTATTTT	CASSWMTGRDTQYF
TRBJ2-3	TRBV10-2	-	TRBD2	TGCGCCAGCAGGGGGACTAGCGGGGGCACAGATACGCAGTATTTT	CASRGTSGGTDTQYF
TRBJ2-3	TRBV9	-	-	TGTGCCAGCAGCGCCGAGTCAGATACGCAGTATTTT	CASSAESDTQYF
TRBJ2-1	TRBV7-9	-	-	TGTGCCAGCAGCTTAATCGTAGTCCAGGGCCCTGAGCAGTTCTTC	CASSLIVVQGPEQFF
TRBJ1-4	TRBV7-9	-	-	TGTGCCAGCAGCTGGGGGGGGCCTAATGAAAAACTGTTTTTT	CASSWGGPNEKLFF
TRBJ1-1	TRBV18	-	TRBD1	TGTGCCAGCTCACCACTGGTGACAGGGGAGGGTGAAGCTTTCTTT	CASSPLVTGEGEAFF
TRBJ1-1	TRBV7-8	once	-	TGTGCCAGCAGCTTAGCTCTTGGCGGGAACACTGAAGCTTTCTTT	CASSLALGGNTEAFF
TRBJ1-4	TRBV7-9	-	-	TGTGCCAGCAGTTTCTACAGCGGAAGAGTTGAAAAACTGTTTTTT	CASSFYSGRVEKLFF
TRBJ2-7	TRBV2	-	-	TGTGCCAGCAGCTTTCCCTACGAGCAGTACTTC	CASSFPYEQYF
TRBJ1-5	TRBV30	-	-	TGTGCCTGGAGCTTCGGTGGGCCCCAGCATTTT	CAWSFGGPQHF
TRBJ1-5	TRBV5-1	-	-	TGCGCCAGCAGCTTGGCCGGGAGCAGCAATCAGCCCCAGCATTTT	CASSLAGSSNQPQHF
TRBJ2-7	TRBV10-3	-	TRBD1	TGTGCCATCAGTGACCGAGGACAGGTCTCCTACGAGCAGTACTTC	CAISDRGQVSYEQYF
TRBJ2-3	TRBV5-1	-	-	TGCGCCAGCAGCTTGGCGGGAGCAGCAGATACGCAGTATTTT	CASSLAGAADTQYF
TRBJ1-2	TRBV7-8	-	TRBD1	TGTGCCAGCAGCTTTCCGGGACAGGCGTTCTATGGCTACACCTTC	CASSFPGQAFYGYTF
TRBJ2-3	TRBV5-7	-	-	TGTGCCAGCAGCTTCGCTGGACAGCCAGATACGCAGTATTTT	CASSFAGQPDTQYF
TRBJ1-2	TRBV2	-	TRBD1	TGTGCCAGCACAGGGGGCGATGGCTACACCTTC	CASTGGDGYTF
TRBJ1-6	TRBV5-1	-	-	TGCGCCAGCAGCTTGGACAGGAATTCACCCCTCCACTTT	CASSLDRNSPLHF
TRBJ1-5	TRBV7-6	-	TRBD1	TGTGCCAGCAGCTTAGGGACAGGGGATCAGCCCCAGCATTTT	CASSLGTGDQPQHF
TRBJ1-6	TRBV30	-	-	TGTGCCGGGTCCTCCGGGACATTTGGTTCACCCCTCCACTTT	CAGSSGTFGSPLHF
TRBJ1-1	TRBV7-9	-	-	TGTGCCAGCAGCTTAATTTCGGACTTTCCTTCCTTT	CASSLISDFPSF
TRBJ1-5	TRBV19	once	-	TGTGCCAGTAGTATGGGGCAGGGTCATTCGCCCCAGCATTTT	CASSMGQGHSPQHF
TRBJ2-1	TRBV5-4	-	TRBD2	TGTGCCAGCAGCTTAGGACTAGCGCCCTACAATGAGCAGTTCTTC	CASSLGLAPYNEQFF
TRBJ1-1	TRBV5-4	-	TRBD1	TGTGCCAGCAGCACATCGAGGGGGCCCACTGAAGCTTTCTTT	CASSTSRGPTEAFF